These T cell receptor beta chains were read from a single sample in a study of T cells in localized non-small cell lung cancer. This table comes from immunoSEQ multiplex PCR, and its TCRdb copy is limited to in-frame clones, with some not included. The table lists nearly 25,000 clones, approximately 86% of them singletons, with roughly 6.2% in the top ten. Sequencing used peripheral blood, obtained before any cancer treatment. These receptors came from a male donor at least 60 years old with stage II squamous cell lung carcinoma. CDR3s include the opening cysteine and the closing phenylalanine or tryptophan. The D gene is left open where the match is weak. Some rows mark clone size as missing; the rest say once, few, many or name a class of expanded clone.

-	TRBV11-2	TRBJ1-4	13	-	TGTGCCAGCAGCAGGGGGGGTAATGAAAAACTGTTTTTT	CASSRGGNEKLFF
-	TRBV19	TRBJ2-6	15	-	TGTGCCAGTCGGACAGATCACTCTGGGGCCAACGTCCTGACTTTC	CASRTDHSGANVLTF
few	TRBV10-3	TRBJ1-1	14	-	TGTGCCATCAGTGAGGGGCGGCAGAACACTGAAGCTTTCTTT	CAISEGRQNTEAFF
-	TRBV7-2	TRBJ2-2	14	-	TGTGCCAGCAGCTTTGGGTCGAGTACCGGGGAGCTGTTTTTT	CASSFGSSTGELFF
-	TRBV19	TRBJ1-6	11	-	TGTGCCAGTAGTATAACTTCACCCCTCCACTTT	CASSITSPLHF
-	TRBV27	TRBJ2-1	17	TRBD2	TGTGCCAGCAGTGGACTAGCGGGAGGGCCAGGCCAAAATGAGCAGTTCTTC	CASSGLAGGPGQNEQFF
-	TRBV29-1	TRBJ2-1	16	TRBD2	TGCAGCGTTCGGGGGGGGCGGGAGGCCACCTACAATGAGCAGTTCTTC	CSVRGGREATYNEQFF
-	TRBV14	TRBJ1-1	16	TRBD1	TGTGCCAGCAGCCAAGATCGGGACAGCACTTTCTCTGAAGCTTTCTTT	CASSQDRDSTFSEAFF
-	TRBV7-9	TRBJ2-5	11	-	TGTGCCAGCAGAAAGGGGGAGACCCAGTACTTC	CASRKGETQYF
-	TRBV5-7	TRBJ2-7	14	-	TGTGCCAGCAGCTTGGTTCTGTTATCCTACGAGCAGTACTTC	CASSLVLLSYEQYF
-	TRBV7-8	TRBJ1-5	15	-	TGTGCCAGCAGCGCGTTACAGGGAGCGGGTCAGCCCCAGCATTTT	CASSALQGAGQPQHF
-	TRBV2	TRBJ1-1	13	-	TGTGCCGGGACAACAGGGCCGAACACTGAAGCTTTCTTT	CAGTTGPNTEAFF
-	TRBV19	TRBJ2-4	17	-	TGTGCCAGTAGTACCCAAGACAGCGTCCTAGCCAAAAACATTCAGTACTTC	CASSTQDSVLAKNIQYF
-	TRBV7-2	TRBJ1-5	15	-	TGTGCCAGCAGCTCGTCGGGGGGCGAGTATCAGCCCCAGCATTTT	CASSSSGGEYQPQHF
-	TRBV10-3	TRBJ2-7	16	TRBD1	TGTGCCATCAGTGAGCCCGCGGGGACAGGGCCGGGCGAGCAGTACTTC	CAISEPAGTGPGEQYF
few	TRBV18	TRBJ1-1	16	-	TGTGCCAGCTCACCCCAGGGATCGATAACTCTCACTGAAGCTTTCTTT	CASSPQGSITLTEAFF
-	TRBV4-1	TRBJ2-2	17	-	TGCGCCAGCAGCCAAGATAAGAGCGGGCGCTACACCGGGGAGCTGTTTTTT	CASSQDKSGRYTGELFF
-	TRBV27	TRBJ1-1	15	-	TGTGCCAGCAGTACCCGCGGAGGTGGGAACACTGAAGCTTTCTTT	CASSTRGGGNTEAFF
-	TRBV18	TRBJ2-7	16	TRBD1	TGTGCCAGCTCAACTGACAGGGGGCTTTTTGCCTACGAGCAGTACTTC	CASSTDRGLFAYEQYF
-	TRBV4-2	TRBJ2-1	15	TRBD1	TGTGCCAGCAGACAGACAGGGGGCAGGAACAATGAGCAGTTCTTC	CASRQTGGRNNEQFF
-	TRBV4-2	TRBJ2-1	17	-	TGTGCCAGCAGCCAAGAGTTCGACTCGCACTCCTACAATGAGCAGTTCTTC	CASSQEFDSHSYNEQFF
-	TRBV5-4	TRBJ2-1	16	-	TGTGCCAGCAGCCCTCTAGCGTCTAGCTCCTACAATGAGCAGTTCTTC	CASSPLASSSYNEQFF